Sequencing of this T cell receptor (beta chain) was carried out in a study of graft-versus-host responses after intestinal transplantation. Study overall: In this cohort, recipients had multivisceral, liver-intestinal, or isolated intestinal transplants. Anti-thymocyte globulin was used for induction in all recipients, who then took tacrolimus and steroids for about 3 years. Whole-study findings and limits: Graft-donor T cell macrochimerism in patients accompanied high graft-versus-host to host-versus-graft clonal ratios in allografts. GvH clones were identified in recipient marrow, with some first appearing in ileum or blood.

Profiled with immunoSEQ multiplex PCR; TCRdb holds only in-frame clones, not every one. The table lists about 92,000 clones, around nine tenths of them singletons. Trimming stripped 7 bases from V and 5 bases from J, with 11 bases between. The germline V gene encodes CDR1 SGHAT and CDR2 FQNNGV. The CDR3 spans 13 residues. To note about this clone: Its antigen is not identified.

This chain joins TRBV11-2 and TRBJ2-2, with D possibly matching TRBD2 (6 bases). The clonotype comes from a human donor who received an intestinal transplant. The input for sequencing was unstimulated CD8+ T cells sorted from spleen or lymph node cells, taken before intestinal transplant. This CDR3 reads CASKSGGTGELFF. As DNA, the CDR3 is TGTGCCAGCAAGTCCGGAGGGACCGGGGAGCTGTTTTTT.